Detailed here is one TCR beta chain. In germline, CDR1 is MRHNA, CDR2 SNTAGT. V lost 3 bases, J lost 2 bases, and 2 bases stayed unmatched. There are 15 residues in the CDR3. This sample is part of a study of OX40 agonist ivuxolimab in advanced cancers. Clones were read by immunoSEQ multiplex PCR, and TCRdb kept only the in-frame ones, dropping some. The sample has 15,000 to 20,000 clones, roughly 72% seen once. Specimen: CD4+ or CD8+ T cells sorted from blood, collected in a trial of the OX40 agonist ivuxolimab. The sequence was collected from an adult with an advanced solid tumor such as melanoma, head and neck, liver or kidney cancer. V usage is TRBV6-4 and J usage is TRBJ2-3, with TRBD1 identical over 10 bases. The CDR3 region has the DNA TGTGCCAGCAGTGAGGGACAGGGGTCCACAGATACGCAGTATTTT. Translating gives CASSEGQGSTDTQYF.